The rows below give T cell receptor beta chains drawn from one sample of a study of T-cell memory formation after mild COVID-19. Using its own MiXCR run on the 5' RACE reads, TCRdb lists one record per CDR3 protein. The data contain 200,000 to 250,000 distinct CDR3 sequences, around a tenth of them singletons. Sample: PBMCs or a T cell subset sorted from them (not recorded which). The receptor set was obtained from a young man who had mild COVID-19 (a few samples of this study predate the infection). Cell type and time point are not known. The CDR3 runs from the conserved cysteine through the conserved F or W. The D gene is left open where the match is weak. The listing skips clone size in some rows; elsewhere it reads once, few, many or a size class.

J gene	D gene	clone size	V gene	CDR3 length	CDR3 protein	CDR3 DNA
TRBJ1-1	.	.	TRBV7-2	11	CASSRAGEAFF	TGTGCCAGCAGCCGTGCGGGGGAAGCTTTCTTT
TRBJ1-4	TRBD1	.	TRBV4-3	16	CASSQERDRGNEKLFF	TGCGCCAGCAGCCAAGAACGGGACAGGGGTAATGAAAAACTGTTTTTT
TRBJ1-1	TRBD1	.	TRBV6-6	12	CASGTGVGPTFF	TGTGCCAGCGGCACAGGGGTCGGACCAACTTTCTTT
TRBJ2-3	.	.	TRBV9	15	CASSVERGFTDTQYF	TGTGCCAGCAGCGTAGAACGGGGGTTCACAGATACGCAGTATTTT
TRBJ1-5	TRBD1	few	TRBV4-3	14	CASSSDRASQPQHF	TGCGCCAGCAGCTCGGACAGGGCGAGTCAGCCCCAGCATTTT
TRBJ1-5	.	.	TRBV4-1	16	CASRKFSGGGNQPQHF	TGCGCCAGCAGGAAATTCTCCGGGGGTGGCAATCAGCCCCAGCATTTT
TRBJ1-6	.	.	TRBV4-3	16	CASSQESGQWNSPLHF	TGCGCCAGCAGCCAAGAGTCCGGACAGTGGAATTCACCCCTCCACTTT
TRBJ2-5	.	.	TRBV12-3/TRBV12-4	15	CASSLGGGPSETQYF	TGTGCCAGCAGTTTAGGGGGGGGCCCGTCAGAGACCCAGTACTTC
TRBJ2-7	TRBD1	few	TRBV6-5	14	CASRGPGQIYEQYF	TGTGCCAGCAGAGGACCGGGACAGATTTACGAGCAGTACTTC
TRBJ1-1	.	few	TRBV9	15	CASSVAPGPNTEAFF	TGTGCCAGCAGCGTAGCTCCAGGGCCCAACACTGAAGCTTTCTTT
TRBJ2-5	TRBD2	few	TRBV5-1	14	CASRGVAGQETQYF	TGCGCCAGCCGGGGAGTAGCGGGGCAAGAGACCCAGTACTTC
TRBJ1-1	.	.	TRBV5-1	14	CASSWEIRGTEAFF	TGCGCCAGCAGCTGGGAAATCAGGGGCACTGAAGCTTTCTTT
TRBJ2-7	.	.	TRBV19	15	CASSLKKGPSYEQYF	TGTGCCAGTAGCCTAAAGAAGGGTCCTTCCTACGAGCAGTACTTC
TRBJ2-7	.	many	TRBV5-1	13	CASSRGGTYEQYF	TGCGCCAGCAGCAGAGGAGGAACCTACGAGCAGTACTTC
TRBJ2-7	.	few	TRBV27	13	CASRMQGPYEQYF	TGTGCCAGCAGAATGCAGGGTCCCTACGAGCAGTACTTC
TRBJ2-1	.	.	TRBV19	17	CASSIPFGGASYNEQFF	TGTGCCAGTAGTATCCCATTTGGGGGGGCCTCCTACAATGAGCAGTTCTTC
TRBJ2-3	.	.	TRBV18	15	CASSQGRDVTDTQYF	TGTGCCAGCTCCCAGGGTAGAGACGTCACAGATACGCAGTATTTT
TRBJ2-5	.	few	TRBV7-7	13	CASSLAPKETQYF	TGTGCTAGCAGCTTAGCGCCGAAAGAGACCCAGTACTTC
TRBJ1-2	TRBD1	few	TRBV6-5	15	CASSYKGQGVYGYTF	TGTGCCAGCAGTTACAAGGGACAGGGAGTCTATGGCTACACCTTC
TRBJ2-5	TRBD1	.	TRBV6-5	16	CASSRTGTGLQETQYF	TGTGCCAGCAGTCGAACCGGGACAGGGCTCCAAGAGACCCAGTACTTC
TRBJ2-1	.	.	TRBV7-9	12	CASSLLGDPAFF	TGTGCCAGCAGCTTGTTGGGGGACCCGGCGTTCTTC
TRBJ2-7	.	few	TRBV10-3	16	CAISESGQGPVNEQYF	TGTGCCATCAGTGAGTCCGGGCAGGGACCCGTCAACGAGCAGTACTTC
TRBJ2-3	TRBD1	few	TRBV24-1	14	CATRGTGSTDTQYF	TGTGCCACCAGAGGGACAGGCAGCACAGATACGCAGTATTTT
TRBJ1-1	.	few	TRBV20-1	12	CSARRRNTEAFF	TGCAGTGCCCGGCGGCGGAACACTGAAGCTTTCTTT
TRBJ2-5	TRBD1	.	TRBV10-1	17	CAIKPEALGGLQETQYF	TGCGCCATAAAGCCCGAGGCGTTAGGGGGCCTCCAAGAGACCCAGTACTTC
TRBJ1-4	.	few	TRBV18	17	CASSPPGTHSTNEKLFF	TGTGCCAGCTCACCACCGGGGACACATTCAACTAATGAAAAACTGTTTTTT
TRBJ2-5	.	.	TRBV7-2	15	CASRPRDGLQETQYF	TGTGCCAGCAGGCCCCGGGACGGATTACAAGAGACCCAGTACTTC
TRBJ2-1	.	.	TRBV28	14	CASRVGGGRHEQFF	TGTGCCAGCCGAGTGGGGGGGGGCCGCCATGAGCAGTTCTTC
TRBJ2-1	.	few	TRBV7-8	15	CASSLRGGLANEQFF	TGTGCCAGCAGCTTACGCGGAGGGCTGGCCAATGAGCAGTTCTTC
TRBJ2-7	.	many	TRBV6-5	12	CASSFNPYEQYF	TGTGCCAGCAGTTTCAACCCCTACGAGCAGTACTTC
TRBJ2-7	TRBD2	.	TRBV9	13	CASSVGTSGEQYF	TGTGCCAGCAGCGTTGGGACTAGCGGGGAGCAGTACTTC